This TCR beta chain was sequenced during a study of cytomegalovirus exposure and HLA in healthy donors. The CDR3 covers 14 residues. Germline CDR1 LGHNT, CDR2 FRNRAP. V was trimmed by 7 bases and J by 5 bases, leaving 17 bases between them. Overall study findings and caveats: One later analysis reportedly identified an Asian-associated ancestry cluster that showed fewer N-insertions than the roughly 720-donor mean. Across HLA loci, a later analysis found differing TCR association rates, with DRB1 most and HLA-C fewest.

The PCR had 60 Vbeta and 13 Jbeta primers. The repertoire was sequenced with immunoSEQ multiplex PCR; TCRdb's copy has only in-frame clones and lacks some. The table lists 130,000 to 150,000 clones, 60% to 85% of them singletons. As for this clone: Its antigen remains unknown.

The chain uses TRBV12-5 and TRBJ1-1; D might be TRBD1 (5 bases). Sequencing input: PBMCs. The receptor was isolated from a man aged 35 to 55 in good health and CMV-seropositive. The CDR3: CASVLRGSRTEAFF. The CDR3 region has the DNA TGTGCTAGTGTTTTAAGGGGCTCTAGGACTGAAGCTTTCTTT.